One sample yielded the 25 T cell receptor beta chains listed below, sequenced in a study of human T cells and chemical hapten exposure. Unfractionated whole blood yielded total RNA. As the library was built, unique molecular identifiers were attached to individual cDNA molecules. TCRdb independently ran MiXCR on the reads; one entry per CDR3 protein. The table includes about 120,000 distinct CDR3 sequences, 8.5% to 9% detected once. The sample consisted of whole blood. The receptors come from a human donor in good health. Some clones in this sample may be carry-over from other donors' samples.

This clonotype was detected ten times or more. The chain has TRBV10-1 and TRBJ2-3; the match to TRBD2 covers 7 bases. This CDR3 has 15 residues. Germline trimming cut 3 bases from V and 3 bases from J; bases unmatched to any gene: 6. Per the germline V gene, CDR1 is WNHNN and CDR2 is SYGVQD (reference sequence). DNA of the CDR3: TGCGCCAGCAGTGAAGCGGGACCCCGAACAGATACGCAGTATTTT. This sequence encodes CASSEAGPRTDTQYF.

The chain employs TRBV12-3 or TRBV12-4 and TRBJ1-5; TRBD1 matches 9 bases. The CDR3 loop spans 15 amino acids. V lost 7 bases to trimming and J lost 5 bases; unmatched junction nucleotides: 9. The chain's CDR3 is CASTPGTGKYQPQHF. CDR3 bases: TGTGCCAGCACCCCCGGGACAGGGAAATATCAGCCCCAGCATTTT.

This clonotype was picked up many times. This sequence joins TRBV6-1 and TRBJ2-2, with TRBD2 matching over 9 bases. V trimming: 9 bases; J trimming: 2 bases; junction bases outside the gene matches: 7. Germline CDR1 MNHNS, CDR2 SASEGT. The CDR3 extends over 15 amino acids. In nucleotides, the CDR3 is TGTGCCAGTCGGTGGGGACTAGCAAACACCGGGGAGCTGTTTTTT. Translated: CASRWGLANTGELFF.

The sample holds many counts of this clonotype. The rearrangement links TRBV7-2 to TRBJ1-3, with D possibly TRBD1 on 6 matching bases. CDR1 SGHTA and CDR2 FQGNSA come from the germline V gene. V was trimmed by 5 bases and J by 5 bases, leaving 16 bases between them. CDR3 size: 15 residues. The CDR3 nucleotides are TGTGCCAGCAGCCCCCCGGGGGCAGTTCGAAACACCATATATTTT. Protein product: CASSPPGAVRNTIYF.

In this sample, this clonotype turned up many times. The CDR3 protein is CSARAKQGGYTGWHETQYF. CDR3 coding DNA: TGCAGTGCTAGAGCTAAACAAGGGGGGTATACAGGGTGGCATGAGACCCAGTACTTC. The rearrangement links TRBV20-1 to TRBJ2-5; D may be TRBD1 or TRBD2 (6 bases each). Germline V gene lookup returns CDR1 DFQATT and CDR2 SNEGSKA (reference sequence). This CDR3 has 19 amino acids. Trimming left V 1 base short and J 5 bases short, with 29 bases between.

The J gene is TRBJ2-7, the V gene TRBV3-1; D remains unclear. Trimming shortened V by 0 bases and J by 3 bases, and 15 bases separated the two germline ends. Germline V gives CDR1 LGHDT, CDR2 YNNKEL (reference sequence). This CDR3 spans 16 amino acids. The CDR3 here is CASSQDFSMPHYEQYF. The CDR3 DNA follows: TGTGCCAGCAGCCAAGACTTTTCGATGCCCCACTACGAGCAGTACTTC.

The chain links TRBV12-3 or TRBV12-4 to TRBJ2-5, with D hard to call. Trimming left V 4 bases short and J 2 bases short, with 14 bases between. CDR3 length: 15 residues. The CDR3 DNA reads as TGTGCCAGCAGTTCAGAGGAAGAGTGGCAAGAGACCCAGTACTTC. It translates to CASSSEEEWQETQYF.

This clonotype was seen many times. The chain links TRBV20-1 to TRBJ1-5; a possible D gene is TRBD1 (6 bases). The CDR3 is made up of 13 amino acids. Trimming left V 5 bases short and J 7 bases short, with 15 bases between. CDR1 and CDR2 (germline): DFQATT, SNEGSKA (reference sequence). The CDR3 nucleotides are TGCAGTGCTTGGGAGGGGGTCGGCCAGCCCCAGCATTTT. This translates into CSAWEGVGQPQHF.

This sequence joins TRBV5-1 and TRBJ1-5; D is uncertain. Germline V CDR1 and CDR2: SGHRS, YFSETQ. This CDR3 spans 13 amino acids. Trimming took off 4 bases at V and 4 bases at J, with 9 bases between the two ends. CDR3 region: CASSPSPNQPQHF. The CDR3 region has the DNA TGCGCCAGCAGCCCCTCGCCTAATCAGCCCCAGCATTTT.

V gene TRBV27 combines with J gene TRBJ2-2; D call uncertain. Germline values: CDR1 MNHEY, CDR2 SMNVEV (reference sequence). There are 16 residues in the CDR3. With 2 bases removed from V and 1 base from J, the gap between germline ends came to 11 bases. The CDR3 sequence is CASSLTVNRNTGELFF. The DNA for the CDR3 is TGTGCCAGCAGTTTAACTGTGAACCGGAACACCGGGGAGCTGTTTTTT.

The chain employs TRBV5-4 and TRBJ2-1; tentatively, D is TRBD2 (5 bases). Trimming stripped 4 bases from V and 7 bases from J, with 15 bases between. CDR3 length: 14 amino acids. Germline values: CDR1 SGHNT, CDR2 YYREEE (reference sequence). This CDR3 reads CASSPGPPGNEQFF. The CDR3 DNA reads TGTGCCAGCAGCCCCGGCCCCCCGGGGAATGAGCAGTTCTTC. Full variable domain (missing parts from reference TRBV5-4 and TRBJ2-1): ETGVTQSPTHLIKTRGQQVTLRCSSQSGHNTVSWYQQALGQGPQFIFQYYREEENGRGNFPPRFSGLQFPNYSSELNVNALELDDSALYLCASSPGPPGNEQFFGPGTRLTVL.

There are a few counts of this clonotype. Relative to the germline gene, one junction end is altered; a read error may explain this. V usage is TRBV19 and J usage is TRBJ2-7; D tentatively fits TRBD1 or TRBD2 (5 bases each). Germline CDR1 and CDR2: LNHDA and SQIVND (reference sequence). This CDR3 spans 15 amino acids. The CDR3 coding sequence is TGTGCCAGTAGTATCGACGGGACGCGGACCTATGAGCAGTACTTC. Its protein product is CASSIDGTRTYEQYF.

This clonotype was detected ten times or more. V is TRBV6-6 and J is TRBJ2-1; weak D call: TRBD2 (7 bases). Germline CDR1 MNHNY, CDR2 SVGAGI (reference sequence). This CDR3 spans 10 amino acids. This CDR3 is CARGGVQQFF. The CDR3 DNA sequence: TGTGCAAGGGGGGGGGTTCAGCAGTTCTTC.

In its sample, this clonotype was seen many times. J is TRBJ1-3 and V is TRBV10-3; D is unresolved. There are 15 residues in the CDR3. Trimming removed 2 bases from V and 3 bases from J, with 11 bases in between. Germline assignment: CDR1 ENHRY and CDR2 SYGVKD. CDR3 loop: CAISEAAAGGNTIYF. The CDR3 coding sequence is TGTGCCATCAGTGAGGCGGCCGCCGGTGGAAACACCATATATTTT.

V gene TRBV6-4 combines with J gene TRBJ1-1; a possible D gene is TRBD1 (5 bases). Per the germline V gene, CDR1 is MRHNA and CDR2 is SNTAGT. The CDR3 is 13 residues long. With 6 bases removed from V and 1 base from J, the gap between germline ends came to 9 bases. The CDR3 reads CASSVGTNTEAFF. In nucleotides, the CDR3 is TGTGCCAGCAGCGTGGGGACGAACACTGAAGCTTTCTTT.

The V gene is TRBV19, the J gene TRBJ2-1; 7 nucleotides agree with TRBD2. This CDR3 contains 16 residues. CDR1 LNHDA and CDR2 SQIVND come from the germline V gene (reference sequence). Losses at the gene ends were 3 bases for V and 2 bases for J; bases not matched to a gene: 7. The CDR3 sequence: CASSIRLALTYNEQFF. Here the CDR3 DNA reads TGTGCCAGTAGTATTCGACTAGCTTTGACCTACAATGAGCAGTTCTTC. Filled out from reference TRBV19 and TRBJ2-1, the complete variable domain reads DGGITQSPKYLFRKEGQNVTLSCEQNLNHDAMYWYRQDPGQGLRLIYYSQIVNDFQKGDIAEGYSVSREKKESFPLTVTSAQKNPTAFYLCASSIRLALTYNEQFFGPGTRLTVL.

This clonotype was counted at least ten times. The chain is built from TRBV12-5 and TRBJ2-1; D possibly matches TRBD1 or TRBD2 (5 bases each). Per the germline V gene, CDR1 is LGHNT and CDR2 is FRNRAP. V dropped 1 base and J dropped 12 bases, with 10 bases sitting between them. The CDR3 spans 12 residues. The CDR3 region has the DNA TGTGCTAGTGGTTTGGACGGGACGGGGCAGTTCTTC. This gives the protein CASGLDGTGQFF.

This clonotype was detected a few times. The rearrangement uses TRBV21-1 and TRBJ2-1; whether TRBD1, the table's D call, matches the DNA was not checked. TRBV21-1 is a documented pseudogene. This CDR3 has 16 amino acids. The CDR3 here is CASSPGTGDLYNEQFF. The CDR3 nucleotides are TGTGCCAGCAGCCCGGGAACAGGGGACCTTTACAATGAGCAGTTCTTC.

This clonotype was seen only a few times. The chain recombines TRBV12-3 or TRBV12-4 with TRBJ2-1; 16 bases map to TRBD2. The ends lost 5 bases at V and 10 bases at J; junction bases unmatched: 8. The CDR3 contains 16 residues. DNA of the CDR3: TGTGCCAGCAGTCGGGGACTAGCGGGAGGGCCAGGCGAGCAGTTCTTC. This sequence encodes CASSRGLAGGPGEQFF.

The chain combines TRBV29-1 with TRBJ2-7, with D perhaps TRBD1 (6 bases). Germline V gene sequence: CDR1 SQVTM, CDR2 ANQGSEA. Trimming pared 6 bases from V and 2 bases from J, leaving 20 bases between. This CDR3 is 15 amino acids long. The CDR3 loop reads CSVKNTGTLPYEQYF. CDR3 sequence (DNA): TGCAGCGTGAAAAACACCGGGACACTTCCCTACGAGCAGTACTTC.

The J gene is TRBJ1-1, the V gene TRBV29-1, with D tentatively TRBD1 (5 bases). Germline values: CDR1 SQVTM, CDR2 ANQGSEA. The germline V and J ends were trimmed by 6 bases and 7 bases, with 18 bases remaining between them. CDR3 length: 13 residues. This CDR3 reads CSVGTGGKIEAFF. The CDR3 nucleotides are TGCAGCGTGGGGACGGGAGGGAAGATTGAAGCTTTCTTT.

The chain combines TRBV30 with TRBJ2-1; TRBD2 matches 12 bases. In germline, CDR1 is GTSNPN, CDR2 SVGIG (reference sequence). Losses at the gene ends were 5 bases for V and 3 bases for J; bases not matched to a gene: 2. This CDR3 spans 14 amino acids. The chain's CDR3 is CAWGTSGFYNEQFF. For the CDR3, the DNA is TGTGCCTGGGGGACTAGCGGGTTCTACAATGAGCAGTTCTTC.

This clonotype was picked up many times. CDR3 residues: CASSLQVPGDTIYF. The CDR3 DNA reads as TGTGCCAGCAGCCTACAGGTTCCAGGAGACACCATATATTTT. This chain links TRBV6-6 with TRBJ1-3, with D perhaps matching TRBD1 (5 bases). The CDR3 runs to 14 residues. The germline gives CDR1 MNHNY, CDR2 SVGAGI (reference sequence). With 6 bases removed from V and 8 bases from J, the gap between germline ends came to 17 bases.

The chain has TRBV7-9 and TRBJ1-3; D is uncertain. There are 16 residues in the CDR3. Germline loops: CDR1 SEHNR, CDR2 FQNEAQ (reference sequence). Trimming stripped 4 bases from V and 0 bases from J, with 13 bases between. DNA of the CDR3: TGTGCCAGCAGCTACAGCAAGGGCCGCTCTGGAAACACCATATATTTT. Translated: CASSYSKGRSGNTIYF.

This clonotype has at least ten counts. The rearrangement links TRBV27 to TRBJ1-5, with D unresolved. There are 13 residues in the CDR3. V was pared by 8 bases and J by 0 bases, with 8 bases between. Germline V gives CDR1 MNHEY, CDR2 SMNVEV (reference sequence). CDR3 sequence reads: CASGRSSNQPQHF. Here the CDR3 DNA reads TGTGCCAGCGGCAGGAGTAGCAATCAGCCCCAGCATTTT.